The TCR beta chain described here comes from a study of cytomegalovirus exposure and HLA in healthy donors. Overall study results and limits: The authors confirmed in vitro that three CMV-associated chains were specific for CMV antigens. Among the most significant clusters, several appeared linked to common viral pathogens in a later analysis. Later work showed greater clonal expansion in HLA-associated TCR beta chains than in equally common others. In an earlier analysis, about 90% or about 30%: the productive usage of most TCR beta V segments.

Primers for the PCR totalled 60 Vbeta and 13 Jbeta. Repertoires were generated with immunoSEQ multiplex PCR, while TCRdb's copy carries only in-frame clones and drops some. This sample has about 150,000 clones, with approximately 8.9% found just once. Trimming cost V 4 bases and J 6 bases, with 10 bases left between them. The CDR3 spans 12 residues. In germline, CDR1 is SQVTM, CDR2 ANQGSEA. This clone was seen a handful of times. Its matching antigen is unknown. Sequencing was performed on PBMCs. The rearrangement joins TRBV29-1 to TRBJ1-5, with D unclear. The receptor was derived from a woman in her 40s in good health and CMV-seropositive. The CDR3 nucleotides are TGCAGCGTTGCGTCCAGTGGTCAGCCCCAGCATTTT. It encodes CSVASSGQPQHF.